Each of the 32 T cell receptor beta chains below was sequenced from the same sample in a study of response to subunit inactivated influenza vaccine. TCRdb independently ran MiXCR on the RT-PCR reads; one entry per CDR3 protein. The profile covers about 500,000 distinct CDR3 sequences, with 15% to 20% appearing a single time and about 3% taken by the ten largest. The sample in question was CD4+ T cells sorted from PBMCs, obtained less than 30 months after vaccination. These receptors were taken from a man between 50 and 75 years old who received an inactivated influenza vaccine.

The chain's CDR3 is CASQGGAPYNEQFF. CDR3 bases: TGTGCCAGCCAAGGGGGCGCCCCGTACAATGAGCAGTTCTTC. The chain recombines TRBV12-3 or TRBV12-4 with TRBJ2-1; 7 positions match TRBD1. J lost 4 bases, V lost 8 bases, and 8 bases had no gene match. The CDR3 is 14 residues long.

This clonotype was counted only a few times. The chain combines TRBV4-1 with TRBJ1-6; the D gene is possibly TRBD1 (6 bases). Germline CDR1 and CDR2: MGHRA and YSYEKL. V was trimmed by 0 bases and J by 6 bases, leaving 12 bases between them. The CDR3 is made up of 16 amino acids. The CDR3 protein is CASSQDPGGRNSPLHF. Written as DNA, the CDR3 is TGCGCCAGCAGCCAAGATCCTGGGGGCCGTAATTCACCCCTCCACTTT.

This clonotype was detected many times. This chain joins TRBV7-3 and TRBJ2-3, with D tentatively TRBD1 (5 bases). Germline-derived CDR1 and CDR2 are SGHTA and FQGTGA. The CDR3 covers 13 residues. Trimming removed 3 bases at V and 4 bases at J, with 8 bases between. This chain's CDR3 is CASSFDRADTQYF. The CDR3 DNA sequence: TGTGCCAGCAGCTTCGACAGAGCAGATACGCAGTATTTT. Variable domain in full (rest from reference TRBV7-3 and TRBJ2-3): GAGVSQTPSNKVTEKGKYVELRCDPISGHTALYWYRQSLGQGPEFLIYFQGTGAADDSGLPNDRFFAVRPEGSVSTLKIQRTERGDSAVYLCASSFDRADTQYFGPGTRLTVL.

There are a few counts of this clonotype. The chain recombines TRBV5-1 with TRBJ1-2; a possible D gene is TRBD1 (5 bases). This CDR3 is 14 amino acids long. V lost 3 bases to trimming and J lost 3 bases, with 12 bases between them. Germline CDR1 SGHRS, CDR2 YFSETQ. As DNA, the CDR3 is TGCGCCAGCAGCTGGAGGGGCGCGGACTATGGCTACACCTTC. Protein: CASSWRGADYGYTF.

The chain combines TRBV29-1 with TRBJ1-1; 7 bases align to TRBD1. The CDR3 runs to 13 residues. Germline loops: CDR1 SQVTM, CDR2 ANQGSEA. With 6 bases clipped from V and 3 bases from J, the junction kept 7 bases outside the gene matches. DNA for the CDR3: TGCAGCGTCGCCCGACAGGGATACACTGAAGCTTTCTTT. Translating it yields CSVARQGYTEAFF.

The CDR3 here is CASSFGTGGYRGELFF. The CDR3 DNA reads as TGTGCCAGCAGTTTCGGGACAGGGGGATACAGGGGGGAGCTGTTTTTT. The gene calls are TRBV12-3 or TRBV12-4 and TRBJ2-2; 11 bases agree with TRBD1. The CDR3 has 16 residues. J was trimmed by 8 bases and V by 3 bases; bases with no gene match: 8.

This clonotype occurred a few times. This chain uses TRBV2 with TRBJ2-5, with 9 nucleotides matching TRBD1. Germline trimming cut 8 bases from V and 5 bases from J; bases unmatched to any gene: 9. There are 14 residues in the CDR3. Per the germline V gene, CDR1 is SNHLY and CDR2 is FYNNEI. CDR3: CASDRDRVLETQYF. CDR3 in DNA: TGTGCCAGCGACCGGGACAGGGTTCTTGAGACCCAGTACTTC.

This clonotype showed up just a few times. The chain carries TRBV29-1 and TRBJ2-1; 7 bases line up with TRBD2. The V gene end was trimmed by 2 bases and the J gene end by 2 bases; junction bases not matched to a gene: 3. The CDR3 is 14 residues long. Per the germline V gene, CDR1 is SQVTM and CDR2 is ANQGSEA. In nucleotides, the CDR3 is TGCAGCGTTGAACAGAGCGGGACCTACAATGAGCAGTTCTTC. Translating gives CSVEQSGTYNEQFF.

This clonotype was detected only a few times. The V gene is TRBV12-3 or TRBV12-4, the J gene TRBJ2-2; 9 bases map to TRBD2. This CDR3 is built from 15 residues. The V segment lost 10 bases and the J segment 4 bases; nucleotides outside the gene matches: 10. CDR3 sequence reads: CATNSGRRTTGELFF. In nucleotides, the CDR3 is TGTGCCACCAATAGCGGGAGAAGAACCACCGGGGAGCTGTTTTTT.

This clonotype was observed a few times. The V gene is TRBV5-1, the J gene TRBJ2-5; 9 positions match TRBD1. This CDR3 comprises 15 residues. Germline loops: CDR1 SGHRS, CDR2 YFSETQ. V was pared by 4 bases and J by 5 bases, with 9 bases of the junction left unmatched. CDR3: CASSPRTGAGETQYF. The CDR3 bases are TGCGCCAGCAGCCCTAGGACAGGGGCTGGGGAGACCCAGTACTTC.

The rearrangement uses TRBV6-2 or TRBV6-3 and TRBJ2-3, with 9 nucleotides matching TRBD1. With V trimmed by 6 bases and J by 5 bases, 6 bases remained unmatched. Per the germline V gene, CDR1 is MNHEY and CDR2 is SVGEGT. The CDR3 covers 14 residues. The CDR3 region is CASSRTGEKDTQYF. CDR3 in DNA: TGTGCCAGCAGCCGGACAGGGGAAAAAGATACGCAGTATTTT.

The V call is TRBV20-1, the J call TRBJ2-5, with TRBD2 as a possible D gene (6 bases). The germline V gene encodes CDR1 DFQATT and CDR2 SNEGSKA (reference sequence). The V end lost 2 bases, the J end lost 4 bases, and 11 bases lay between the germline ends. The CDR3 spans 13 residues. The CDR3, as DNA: TGCAGTGCTAGACGCGGGATAGGAGAGACCCAGTACTTC. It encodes CSARRGIGETQYF.

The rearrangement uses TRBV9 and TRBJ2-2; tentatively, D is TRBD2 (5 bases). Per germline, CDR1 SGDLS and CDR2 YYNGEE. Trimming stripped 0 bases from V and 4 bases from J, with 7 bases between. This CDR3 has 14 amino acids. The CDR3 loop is CASSVGTFTGELFF. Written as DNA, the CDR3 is TGTGCCAGCAGCGTAGGGACTTTCACCGGGGAGCTGTTTTTT.

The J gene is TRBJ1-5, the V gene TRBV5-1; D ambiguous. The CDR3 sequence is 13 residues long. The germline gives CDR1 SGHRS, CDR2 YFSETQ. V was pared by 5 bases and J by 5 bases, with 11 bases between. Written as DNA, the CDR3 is TGCGCCAGCAGTCCGGACGGAGATCAGCCCCAGCATTTT. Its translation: CASSPDGDQPQHF.

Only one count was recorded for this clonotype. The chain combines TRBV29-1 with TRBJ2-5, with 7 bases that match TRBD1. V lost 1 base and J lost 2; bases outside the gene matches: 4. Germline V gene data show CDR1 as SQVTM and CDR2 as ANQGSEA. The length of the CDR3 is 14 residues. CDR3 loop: CSVEGQGGQETQYF. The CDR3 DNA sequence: TGCAGCGTTGAAGGACAGGGTGGGCAAGAGACCCAGTACTTC.

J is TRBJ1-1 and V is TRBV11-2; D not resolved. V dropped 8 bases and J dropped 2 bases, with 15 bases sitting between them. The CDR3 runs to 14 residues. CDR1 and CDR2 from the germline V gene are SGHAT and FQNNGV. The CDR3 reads CASLVGRQNTEAFF. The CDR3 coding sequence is TGTGCCAGCCTGGTGGGCAGGCAAAACACTGAAGCTTTCTTT.

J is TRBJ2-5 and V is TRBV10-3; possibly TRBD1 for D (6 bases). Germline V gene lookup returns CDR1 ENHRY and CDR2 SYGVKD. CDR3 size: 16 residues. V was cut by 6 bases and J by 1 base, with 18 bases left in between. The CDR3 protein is CAIRPTGRGGQETQYF. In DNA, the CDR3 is TGTGCCATCAGACCCACAGGGAGAGGAGGCCAAGAGACCCAGTACTTC.

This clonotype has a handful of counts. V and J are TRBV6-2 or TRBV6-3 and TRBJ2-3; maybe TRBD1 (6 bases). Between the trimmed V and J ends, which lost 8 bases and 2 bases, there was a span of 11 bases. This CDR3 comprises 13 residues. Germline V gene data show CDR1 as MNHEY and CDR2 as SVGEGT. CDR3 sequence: CASRDKATDTQYF. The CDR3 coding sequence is TGTGCCAGCCGGGACAAGGCCACAGATACGCAGTATTTT.

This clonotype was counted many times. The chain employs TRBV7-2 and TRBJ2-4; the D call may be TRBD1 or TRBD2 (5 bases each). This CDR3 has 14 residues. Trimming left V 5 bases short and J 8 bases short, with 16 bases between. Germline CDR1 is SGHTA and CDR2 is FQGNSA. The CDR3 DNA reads TGTGCCAGCAGCACTCAGGGTGGAGGAGACATTCAGTACTTC. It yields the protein CASSTQGGGDIQYF.

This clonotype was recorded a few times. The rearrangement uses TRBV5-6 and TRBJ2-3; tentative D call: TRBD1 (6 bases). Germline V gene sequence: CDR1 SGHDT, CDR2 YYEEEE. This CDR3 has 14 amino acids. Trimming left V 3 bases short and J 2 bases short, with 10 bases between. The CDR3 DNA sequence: TGTGCCAGCAGCTCCCGGGACACCACAGATACGCAGTATTTT. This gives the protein CASSSRDTTDTQYF.

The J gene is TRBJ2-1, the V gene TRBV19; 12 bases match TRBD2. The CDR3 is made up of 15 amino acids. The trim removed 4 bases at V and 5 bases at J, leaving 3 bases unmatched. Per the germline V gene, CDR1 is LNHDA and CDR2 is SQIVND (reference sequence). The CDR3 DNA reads TGTGCCAGTAGTAGGACTAGCGGGAACCACAATGAGCAGTTCTTC. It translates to CASSRTSGNHNEQFF.

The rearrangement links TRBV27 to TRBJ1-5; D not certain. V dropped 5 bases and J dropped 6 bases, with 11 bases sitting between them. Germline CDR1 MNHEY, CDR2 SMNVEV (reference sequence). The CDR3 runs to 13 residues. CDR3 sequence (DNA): TGTGCCAGCAGTCCGGCGTTAGTTCAGCCCCAGCATTTT. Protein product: CASSPALVQPQHF.

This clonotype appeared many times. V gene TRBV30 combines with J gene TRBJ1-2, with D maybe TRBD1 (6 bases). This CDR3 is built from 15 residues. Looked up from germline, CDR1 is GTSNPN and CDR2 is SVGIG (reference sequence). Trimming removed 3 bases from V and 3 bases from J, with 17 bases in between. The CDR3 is CAWSGNRELDYGYTF. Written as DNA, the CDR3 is TGTGCCTGGAGCGGAAACAGGGAACTTGACTATGGCTACACCTTC. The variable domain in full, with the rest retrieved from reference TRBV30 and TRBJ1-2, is SQTIHQWPATLVQPVGSPLSLECTVEGTSNPNLYWYRQAAGRGLQLLFYSVGIGQISSEVPQNLSASRPQDRQFILSSKKLLLSDSGFYLCAWSGNRELDYGYTFGSGTRLTVV.

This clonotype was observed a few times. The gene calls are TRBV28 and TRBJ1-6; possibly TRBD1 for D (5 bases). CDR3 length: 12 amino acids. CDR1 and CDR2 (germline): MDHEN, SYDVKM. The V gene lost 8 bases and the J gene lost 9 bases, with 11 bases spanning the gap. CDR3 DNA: TGTGCCAGCTCGGACGGGACTTCACCCCTCCACTTT. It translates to CASSDGTSPLHF.

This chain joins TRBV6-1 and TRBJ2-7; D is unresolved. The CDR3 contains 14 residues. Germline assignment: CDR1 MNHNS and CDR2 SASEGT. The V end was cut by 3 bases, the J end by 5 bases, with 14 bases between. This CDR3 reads CASSDHLVSHEQYF. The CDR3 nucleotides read TGTGCCAGCAGTGACCATCTCGTGTCGCACGAGCAGTACTTC.

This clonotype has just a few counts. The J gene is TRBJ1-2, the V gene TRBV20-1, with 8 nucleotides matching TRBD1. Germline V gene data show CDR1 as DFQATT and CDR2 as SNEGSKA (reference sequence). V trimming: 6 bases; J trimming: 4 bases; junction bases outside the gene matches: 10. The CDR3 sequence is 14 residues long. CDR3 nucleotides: TGCAGTGCCACCGACAGGGGAGGGTTCTATGGCTACACCTTC. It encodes CSATDRGGFYGYTF.

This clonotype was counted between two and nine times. In nucleotides, the CDR3 is TGCGCCAGCAGCCAAGAGGGAATTAGCTCTGGAAACACCATATATTTT. Residues: CASSQEGISSGNTIYF. V usage is TRBV4-3 and J usage is TRBJ1-3; the D is unclear. V was cut by 0 bases and J by 0 bases, with 9 bases left in between. CDR1 is LGHNA and CDR2 is YSLEER in the germline V gene. The CDR3 is 16 amino acids.

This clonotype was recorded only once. The DNA for the CDR3 is TGTGCCAGCAGTTCAAATACAGGGTCCTACGAGCAGTACTTC. Translation gives CASSSNTGSYEQYF. The chain links TRBV12-3 or TRBV12-4 to TRBJ2-7, with a tentative D call TRBD1 (6 bases). The length of the CDR3 is 14 residues. Deletions cut 4 bases from V and 1 base from J, with 11 bases between.

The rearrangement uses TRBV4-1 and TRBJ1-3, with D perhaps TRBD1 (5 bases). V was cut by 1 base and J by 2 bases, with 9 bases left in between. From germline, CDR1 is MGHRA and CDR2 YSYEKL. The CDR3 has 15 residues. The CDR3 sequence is CASSQGGGPGNTIYF. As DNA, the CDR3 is TGCGCCAGCAGCCAAGGGGGGGGACCTGGAAACACCATATATTTT.

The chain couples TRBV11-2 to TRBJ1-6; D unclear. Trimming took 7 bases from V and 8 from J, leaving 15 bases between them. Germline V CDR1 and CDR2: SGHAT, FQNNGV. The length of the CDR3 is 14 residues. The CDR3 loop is CASTGSRLYSPLHF. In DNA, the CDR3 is TGTGCCAGCACGGGGAGCAGGCTGTATTCACCCCTCCACTTT.

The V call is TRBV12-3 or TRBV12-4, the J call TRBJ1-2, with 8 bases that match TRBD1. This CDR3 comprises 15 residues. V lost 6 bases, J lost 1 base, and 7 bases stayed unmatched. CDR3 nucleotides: TGTGCCAGCAGCAGGCGGGACAGGATTAACTATGGCTACACCTTC. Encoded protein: CASSRRDRINYGYTF.

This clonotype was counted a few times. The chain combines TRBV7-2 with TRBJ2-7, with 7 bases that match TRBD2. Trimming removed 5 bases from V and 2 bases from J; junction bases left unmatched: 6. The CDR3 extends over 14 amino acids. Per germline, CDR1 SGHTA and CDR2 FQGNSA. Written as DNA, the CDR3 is TGTGCCAGCAGCAAGTTAGCGGGCCCCTACGAGCAGTACTTC. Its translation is CASSKLAGPYEQYF.